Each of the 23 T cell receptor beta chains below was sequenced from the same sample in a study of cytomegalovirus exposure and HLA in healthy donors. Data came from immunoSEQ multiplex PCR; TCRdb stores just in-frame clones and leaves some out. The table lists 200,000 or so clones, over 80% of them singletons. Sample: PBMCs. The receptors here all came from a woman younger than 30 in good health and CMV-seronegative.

The CDR3 DNA is TGTGCCAGCAGTGGGTCCGGGACAGCAGCTTTCTTT. Its translation: CASSGSGTAAFF. This chain connects TRBV28 to TRBJ1-1; 7 bases match TRBD1. The junction had 7 bases not matched to a gene; V was cut back by 5 bases and J by 10 bases. The CDR3 extends over 12 amino acids. Germline values: CDR1 MDHEN, CDR2 SYDVKM.

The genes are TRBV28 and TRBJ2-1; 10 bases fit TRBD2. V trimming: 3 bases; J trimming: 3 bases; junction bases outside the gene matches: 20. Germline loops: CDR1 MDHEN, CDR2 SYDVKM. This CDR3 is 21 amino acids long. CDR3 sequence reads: CASSFRAREREGEYGYNEQFF. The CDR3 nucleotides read TGTGCCAGCAGTTTTAGGGCACGAGAGCGGGAGGGGGAGTACGGCTACAATGAGCAGTTCTTC.

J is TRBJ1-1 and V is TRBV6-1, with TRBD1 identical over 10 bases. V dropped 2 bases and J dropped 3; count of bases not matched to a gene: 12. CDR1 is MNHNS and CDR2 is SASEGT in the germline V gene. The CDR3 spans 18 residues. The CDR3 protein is CASSEFMGQGLLDTEAFF. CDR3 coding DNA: TGTGCCAGCAGTGAATTTATGGGACAGGGGTTACTCGACACTGAAGCTTTCTTT.

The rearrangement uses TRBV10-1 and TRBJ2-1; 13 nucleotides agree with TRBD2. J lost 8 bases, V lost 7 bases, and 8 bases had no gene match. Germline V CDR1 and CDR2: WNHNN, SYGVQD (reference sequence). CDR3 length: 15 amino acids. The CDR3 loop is CASTLGTSGTDEQFF. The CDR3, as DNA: TGCGCCAGCACCCTCGGGACTAGCGGGACCGATGAGCAGTTCTTC.

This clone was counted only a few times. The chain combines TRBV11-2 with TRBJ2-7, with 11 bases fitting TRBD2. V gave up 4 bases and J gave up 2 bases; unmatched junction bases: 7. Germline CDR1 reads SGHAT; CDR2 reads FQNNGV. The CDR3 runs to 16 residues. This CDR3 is CASSWIAGGPTYEQYF. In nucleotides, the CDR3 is TGTGCCAGCAGCTGGATAGCGGGAGGGCCCACCTACGAGCAGTACTTC.

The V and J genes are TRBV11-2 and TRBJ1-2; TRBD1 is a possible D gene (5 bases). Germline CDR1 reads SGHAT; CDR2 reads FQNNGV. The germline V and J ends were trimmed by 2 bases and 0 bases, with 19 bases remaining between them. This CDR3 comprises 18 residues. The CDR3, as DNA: TGTGCCAGCAGCTTACGGCAGGGAGGAGAGGTGACTAACTATGGCTACACCTTC. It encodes CASSLRQGGEVTNYGYTF.

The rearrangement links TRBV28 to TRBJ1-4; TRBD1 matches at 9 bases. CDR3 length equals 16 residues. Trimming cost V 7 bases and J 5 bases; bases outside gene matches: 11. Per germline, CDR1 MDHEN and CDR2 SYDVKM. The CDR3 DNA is TGTGCCAGCACCCACTTTCCCGGACAGGGGAATGAAAAACTGTTTTTT. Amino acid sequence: CASTHFPGQGNEKLFF.

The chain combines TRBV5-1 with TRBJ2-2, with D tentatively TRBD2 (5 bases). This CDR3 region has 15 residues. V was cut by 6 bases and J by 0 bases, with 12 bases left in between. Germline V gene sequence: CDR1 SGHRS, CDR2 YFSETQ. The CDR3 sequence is CASKVRGSNTGELFF. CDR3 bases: TGCGCCAGCAAAGTCCGGGGTTCGAACACCGGGGAGCTGTTTTTT. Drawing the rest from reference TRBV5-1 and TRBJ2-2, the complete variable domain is KAGVTQTPRYLIKTRGQQVTLSCSPISGHRSVSWYQQTPGQGLQFLFEYFSETQRNKGNFPGRFSGRQFSNSRSEMNVSTLELGDSALYLCASKVRGSNTGELFFGEGSRLTVL.

The CDR3 coding sequence is TGTGCCAGCGCTAACAACGACAGGGTCTCCTATGGCTACACCTTC. It yields the protein CASANNDRVSYGYTF. J is TRBJ1-2 and V is TRBV2, with 7 bases aligning to TRBD1. The CDR3 consists of 15 residues. Germline lookup yields CDR1 SNHLY and CDR2 FYNNEI. The V and J ends lost 8 bases and 4 bases, in that order; junction bases with no gene match: 13. Looking up the rest from reference TRBV2 and TRBJ1-2 gives the full variable domain: EPEVTQTPSHQVTQMGQEVILRCVPISNHLYFYWYRQILGQKVEFLVSFYNNEISEKSEIFDDQFSVERPDGSNFTLKIRSTKLEDSAMYFCASANNDRVSYGYTFGSGTRLTVV.

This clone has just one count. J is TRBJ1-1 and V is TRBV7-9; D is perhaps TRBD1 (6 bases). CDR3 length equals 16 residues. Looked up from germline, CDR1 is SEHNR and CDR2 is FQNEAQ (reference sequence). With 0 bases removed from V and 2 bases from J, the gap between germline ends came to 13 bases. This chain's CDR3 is CASSLARGLLNTEAFF. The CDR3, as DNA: TGTGCCAGCAGCTTAGCCAGGGGCTTGTTAAACACTGAAGCTTTCTTT. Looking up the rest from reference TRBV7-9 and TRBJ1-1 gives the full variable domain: DTGVSQNPRHKITKRGQNVTFRCDPISEHNRLYWYRQTLGQGPEFLTYFQNEAQLEKSRLLSDRFSAERPKGSFSTLEIQRTEQGDSAMYLCASSLARGLLNTEAFFGQGTRLTVV.

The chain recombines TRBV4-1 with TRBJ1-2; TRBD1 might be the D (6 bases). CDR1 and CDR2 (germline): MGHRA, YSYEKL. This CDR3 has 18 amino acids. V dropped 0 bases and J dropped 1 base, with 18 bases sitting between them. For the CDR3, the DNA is TGCGCCAGCAGCCAAGATCATTGGGGGCAGCAAGTTAACTATGGCTACACCTTC. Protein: CASSQDHWGQQVNYGYTF.

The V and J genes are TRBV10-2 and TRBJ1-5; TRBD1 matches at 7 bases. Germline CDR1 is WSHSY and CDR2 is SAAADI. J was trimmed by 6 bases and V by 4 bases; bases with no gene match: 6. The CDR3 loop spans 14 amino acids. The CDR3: CASSARQGAQPQHF. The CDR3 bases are TGCGCCAGCAGTGCCCGACAGGGTGCTCAGCCCCAGCATTTT.

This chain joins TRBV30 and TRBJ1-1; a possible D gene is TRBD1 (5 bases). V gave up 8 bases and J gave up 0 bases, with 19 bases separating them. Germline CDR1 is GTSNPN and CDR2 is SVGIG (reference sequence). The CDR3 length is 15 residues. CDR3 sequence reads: CALKDGGPMNTEAFF. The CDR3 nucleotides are TGTGCCCTTAAAGACGGGGGACCCATGAACACTGAAGCTTTCTTT.

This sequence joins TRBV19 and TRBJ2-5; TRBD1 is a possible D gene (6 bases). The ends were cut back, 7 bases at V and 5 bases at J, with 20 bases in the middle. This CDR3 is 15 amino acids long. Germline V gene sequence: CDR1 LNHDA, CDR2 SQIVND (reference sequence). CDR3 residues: CASKKGAGVAETQYF. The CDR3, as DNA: TGTGCCAGTAAGAAAGGGGCAGGGGTAGCTGAGACCCAGTACTTC.

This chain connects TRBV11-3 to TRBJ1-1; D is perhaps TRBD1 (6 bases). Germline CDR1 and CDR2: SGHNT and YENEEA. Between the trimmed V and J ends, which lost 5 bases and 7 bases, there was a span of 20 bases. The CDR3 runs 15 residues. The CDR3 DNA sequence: TGTGCCAGCAGCCAGTCTTCGACAGGAGAATTTGAAGCTTTCTTT. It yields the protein CASSQSSTGEFEAFF.

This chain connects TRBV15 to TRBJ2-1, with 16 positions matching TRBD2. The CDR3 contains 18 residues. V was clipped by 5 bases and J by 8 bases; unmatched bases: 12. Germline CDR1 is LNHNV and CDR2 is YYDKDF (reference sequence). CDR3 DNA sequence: TGTGCCACCAGCGGGCCACCGGGACTAGCGGGAGGGGGTCATGAGCAGTTCTTC. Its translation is CATSGPPGLAGGGHEQFF.

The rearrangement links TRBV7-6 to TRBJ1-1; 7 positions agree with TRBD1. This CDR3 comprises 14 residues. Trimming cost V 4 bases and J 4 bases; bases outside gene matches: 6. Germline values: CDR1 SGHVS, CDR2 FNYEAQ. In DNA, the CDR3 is TGTGCCAGCAGCTCTAGACAGGGACCCACTGAAGCTTTCTTT. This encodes CASSSRQGPTEAFF.

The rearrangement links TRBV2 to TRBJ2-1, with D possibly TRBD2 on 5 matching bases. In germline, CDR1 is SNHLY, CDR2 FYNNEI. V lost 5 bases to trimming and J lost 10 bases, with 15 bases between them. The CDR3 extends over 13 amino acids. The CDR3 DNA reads TGTGCCAGCAGTCCCCGGGCCGGGGAAGAGCAGTTCTTC. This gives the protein CASSPRAGEEQFF.

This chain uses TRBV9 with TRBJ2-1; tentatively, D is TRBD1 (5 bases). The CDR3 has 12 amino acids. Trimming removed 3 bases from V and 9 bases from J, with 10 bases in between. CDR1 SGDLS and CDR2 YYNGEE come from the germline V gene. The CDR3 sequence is CASSDHTGEQFF. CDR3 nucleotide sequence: TGTGCCAGCAGCGATCATACAGGTGAGCAGTTCTTC.

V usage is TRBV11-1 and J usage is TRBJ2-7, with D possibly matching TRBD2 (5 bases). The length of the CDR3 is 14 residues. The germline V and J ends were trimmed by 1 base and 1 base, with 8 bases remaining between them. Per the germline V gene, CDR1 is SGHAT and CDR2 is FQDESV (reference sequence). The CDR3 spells CASSLGRQSYEQYF. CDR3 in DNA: TGTGCCAGCAGCTTAGGGAGGCAATCCTACGAGCAGTACTTC.

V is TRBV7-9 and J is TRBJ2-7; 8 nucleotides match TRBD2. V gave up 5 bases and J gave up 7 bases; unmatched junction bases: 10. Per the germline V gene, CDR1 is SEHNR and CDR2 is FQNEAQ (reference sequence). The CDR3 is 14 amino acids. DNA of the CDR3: TGTGCCAGCAGCCGGGAGGGCCCCTCGAGAGAGCAGTACTTC. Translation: CASSREGPSREQYF.

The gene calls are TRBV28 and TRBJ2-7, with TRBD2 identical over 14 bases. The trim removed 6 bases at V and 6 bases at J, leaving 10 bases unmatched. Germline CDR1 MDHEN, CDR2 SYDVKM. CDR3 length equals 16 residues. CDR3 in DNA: TGTGCCAGCAGGCAGGAGGGACTAGCGGGAGTTGGCGAGCAGTACTTC. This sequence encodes CASRQEGLAGVGEQYF.

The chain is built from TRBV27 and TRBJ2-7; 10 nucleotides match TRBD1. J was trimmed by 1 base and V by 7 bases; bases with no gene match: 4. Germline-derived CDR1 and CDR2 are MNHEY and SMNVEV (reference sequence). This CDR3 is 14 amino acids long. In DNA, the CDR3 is TGTGCCAGCATTGGGACAGGGGTTTCCTACGAGCAGTACTTC. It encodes CASIGTGVSYEQYF.